This passage covers 17 T cell receptor beta chains from one sample sequenced in a study of blood T cell repertoires in COVID-19. Assay: immunoSEQ multiplex PCR; the TCRdb copy retains only in-frame clones and omits some. Here the sample spans about 130,000 clones, approximately 80% being singletons. Sequences were obtained from peripheral blood. Receptors originate from a man in his forties with active or convalescent COVID-19.

This chain uses TRBV7-9 with TRBJ1-6; D may be TRBD1 (5 bases). CDR3 length: 17 residues. V lost 0 bases, J lost 6 bases, and 15 bases lay in between. Germline CDR1 reads SEHNR; CDR2 reads FQNEAQ (reference sequence). CDR3 loop: CASSLARQGTGNSPLHF. CDR3 DNA sequence: TGTGCCAGCAGCTTAGCTCGCCAGGGTACGGGTAATTCACCCCTCCACTTT.

The chain couples TRBV5-1 to TRBJ2-3; D is undetermined. The germline gives CDR1 SGHRS, CDR2 YFSETQ. The germline V and J ends were trimmed by 2 bases and 0 bases, with 7 bases remaining between them. The CDR3 is 14 amino acids. CDR3 sequence reads: CASSFDGSTDTQYF. CDR3 sequence (DNA): TGCGCCAGCAGCTTTGACGGGAGCACAGATACGCAGTATTTT.

The chain combines TRBV9 with TRBJ1-1; 7 bases agree with TRBD1. After removal of 0 bases from V and 4 bases from J, the junction contained 3 bases not matched to a gene. The CDR3 spans 14 residues. Germline CDR1 reads SGDLS; CDR2 reads YYNGEE. The CDR3 region is CASSVGSGGTEAFF. The CDR3 DNA reads TGTGCCAGCAGCGTAGGGTCAGGGGGCACTGAAGCTTTCTTT.

The CDR3 protein is CASSYEGAGGSEKLFF. In nucleotides, the CDR3 is TGTGCCAGCAGTTACGAGGGGGCAGGGGGTAGTGAAAAACTGTTTTTT. This sequence joins TRBV6-5 and TRBJ1-4, with 7 bases identical to TRBD1. Germline CDR1 reads MNHEY; CDR2 reads SVGAGI. This CDR3 comprises 16 residues. The junction had 10 bases not matched to a gene; V was cut back by 2 bases and J by 7 bases.

This rearrangement joins TRBV6-4 to TRBJ2-2, with D possibly TRBD1 on 6 matching bases. V lost 6 bases and J 6 bases, leaving 8 bases between the germline ends. From germline, CDR1 is MRHNA and CDR2 SNTAGT. The CDR3 has 12 residues. CDR3 residues: CASSTGSGELFF. The CDR3 DNA sequence: TGTGCCAGCAGCACAGGGTCCGGGGAGCTGTTTTTT.

The rearrangement uses TRBV5-1 and TRBJ1-1; D not certain. The CDR3 length is 15 residues. CDR1 and CDR2 from the germline V gene are SGHRS and YFSETQ. V lost 4 bases and J lost 5, with 18 bases in between. The CDR3 reads CASSQREGLGTEAFF. The CDR3 bases are TGCGCCAGCAGCCAGCGGGAAGGGCTGGGGACTGAAGCTTTCTTT.

The chain joins TRBV10-1 to TRBJ2-2, with TRBD1 as a possible D gene (5 bases). The V gene's germline CDR1 is WNHNN and CDR2 SYGVQD (reference sequence). This CDR3 is 13 amino acids long. V dropped 3 bases and J dropped 7 bases, with 9 bases sitting between them. The CDR3 DNA follows: TGCGCCAGCAGTGACAGGGCGGTCGGGGAGCTGTTTTTT. It codes for CASSDRAVGELFF.

The chain couples TRBV24-1 to TRBJ2-5; 7 bases line up with TRBD2. V was pared by 3 bases and J by 2 bases, with 8 bases of the junction left unmatched. CDR1 and CDR2 (germline): KGHDR, SFDVKD. The CDR3 runs to 16 residues. Here the CDR3 DNA reads TGTGCCACCAGTGATATTGGGGGGGAGAATCAAGAGACCCAGTACTTC. Translating gives CATSDIGGENQETQYF.

The chain links TRBV7-9 to TRBJ2-3; the match to TRBD2 covers 11 bases. With 3 bases clipped from V and 4 bases from J, the junction kept 0 bases outside the gene matches. The germline gives CDR1 SEHNR, CDR2 FQNEAQ (reference sequence). This CDR3 region has 14 residues. DNA for the CDR3: TGTGCCAGCAGCTTTAGCGGGGGGGCAGATACGCAGTATTTT. It translates to CASSFSGGADTQYF.

V is TRBV5-6 and J is TRBJ1-1; 7 nucleotides line up with TRBD1. The V segment lost 5 bases and the J segment 5 bases; nucleotides outside the gene matches: 6. The CDR3 has 13 amino acids. Germline V gene data show CDR1 as SGHDT and CDR2 as YYEEEE. CDR3 sequence: CASRRQGMTEAFF. CDR3 coding DNA: TGTGCCAGCAGGAGACAGGGTATGACTGAAGCTTTCTTT.

V usage is TRBV6-5 and J usage is TRBJ1-2, with 9 bases identical to TRBD1. CDR1 and CDR2 from the germline V gene are MNHEY and SVGAGI. CDR3 size: 14 residues. Unmatched junction bases numbered 5, after V lost 6 bases and J lost 3 bases. DNA of the CDR3: TGTGCCAGCAGGACCGGGACAGGGTACTATGGCTACACCTTC. Encoded protein: CASRTGTGYYGYTF.

By proportion, this clone is medium-sized. This chain uses TRBV3-1 (or the pseudogene TRBV3-2) with TRBJ1-2; D possibly corresponds to TRBD1 (5 bases). The germline V gene encodes CDR1 LGHDT and CDR2 YNNKEL (reference sequence). Trimming stripped 0 bases from V and 6 bases from J, with 8 bases between. This CDR3 is 13 amino acids long. CDR3 amino acids: CASSQDMGHGYTF. CDR3 sequence (DNA): TGTGCCAGCAGCCAAGATATGGGGCATGGCTACACCTTC.

This clone was recorded at least ten times. The gene calls are TRBV6-5 and TRBJ2-7; 8 bases match TRBD1. V gave up 6 bases and J gave up 4 bases; unmatched junction bases: 5. Per the germline V gene, CDR1 is MNHEY and CDR2 is SVGAGI. The CDR3 spans 13 residues. The CDR3 is CASSAGGGYEQYF. The CDR3 DNA sequence: TGTGCCAGCAGCGCAGGGGGCGGGTACGAGCAGTACTTC.

V gene TRBV18 combines with J gene TRBJ2-5; possible D gene TRBD1, 5 bases. The CDR3 sequence is 13 residues long. The V and J ends lost 2 bases and 3 bases respectively, with 7 bases between them. Germline lookup yields CDR1 KGHSH and CDR2 LQKENI. The CDR3 sequence: CASSPDRKETQYF. As DNA, the CDR3 is TGTGCCAGCTCACCAGACAGAAAAGAGACCCAGTACTTC.

This clone was seen once. This chain links TRBV18 with TRBJ2-2; D is perhaps TRBD1 (6 bases). There are 15 residues in the CDR3. The germline CDR1 and CDR2 sequences are KGHSH and LQKENI. Trimming removed 4 bases at V and 4 bases at J, with 13 bases between. The CDR3 DNA follows: TGTGCCAGCTCACTAAGGGGGAACCCCACCGGGGAGCTGTTTTTT. This encodes CASSLRGNPTGELFF.

This clone was observed a handful of times. The chain is built from TRBV7-2 and TRBJ1-2; no reliable D call. CDR1 SGHTA and CDR2 FQGNSA come from the germline V gene. The CDR3 totals 14 residues. The V gene lost 3 bases and the J gene lost 2 bases, with 10 bases spanning the gap. DNA of the CDR3: TGTGCCAGCAGCTTCGTCGACGGGAACTATGGCTACACCTTC. It is translated as CASSFVDGNYGYTF.

The DNA of the CDR3 is TGTGCCAGGGGGGACACCTACGAGCAGTACTTC. Protein: CARGDTYEQYF. This chain links TRBV2 with TRBJ2-7, with a possible D match to TRBD1 (6 bases). V was pared by 9 bases and J by 2 bases, with 8 bases between. Germline V gene sequence: CDR1 SNHLY, CDR2 FYNNEI. The CDR3 covers 11 residues.